This T cell receptor beta chain was found in a study of blood T cells in healthy people across ages. Combining a sample-barcoded 5' primer with a J-beta primer mix, a second PCR ran for 7 to 11 cycles. One entry per CDR3 protein, called by TCRdb with MiXCR from the 5' RACE reads. The sample lists 800,000 or so distinct CDR3 sequences; around half were seen once. CDR3 length: 14 amino acids. V lost 3 bases to trimming and J lost 6 bases; unmatched junction nucleotides: 8. Germline CDR1 and CDR2: DFQATT and SNEGSKA (reference sequence). This receptor was obtained from a man older than 75 in good health. The chain joins TRBV20-1 to TRBJ2-1; 7 positions match TRBD2. Sequenced input: blood. In DNA, the CDR3 is TGCAGTGCTAGTAAAGGACTAGAGATCAATGAGCAGTTCTTC. Amino acid sequence: CSASKGLEINEQFF.